The present T cell receptor (beta chain) was sequenced within a study of blood T cell repertoires in COVID-19. The overall study: The United States, Italy and Spain were the sources of the acute and convalescent COVID-19 samples. Nucleic acid was either cDNA or gDNA, and it came from T cells, B-cell-depleted T cells, or PBMCs.

The CDR3 length is 11 residues. The V gene's germline CDR1 is SNHLY and CDR2 FYNNEI. The ends were cut back, 5 bases at V and 6 bases at J, with 8 bases in the middle. Profiled with immunoSEQ multiplex PCR; TCRdb holds only in-frame clones, not every one. The table records around 300,000 clones, roughly 88% of them present only once. The specimen sequenced was peripheral blood. This receptor was obtained from a woman in her 70s with acute or convalescent COVID-19. V usage is TRBV2 and J usage is TRBJ2-7; no reliable D call. The CDR3 sequence: CASSPSGEQYF. DNA of the CDR3: TGTGCCAGCAGTCCTTCGGGCGAGCAGTACTTC.